These T cell receptor beta chains were read from a single sample in a study of regulatory T cells in long-lasting Graves disease. From the multiplex PCR reads, TCRdb called clonotypes with MiXCR, one entry per CDR3 protein. This sample yields about 470,000 distinct CDR3 sequences, of which 20% to 25% are seen a single time; roughly 7.7% belongs to the top ten. The source was peripheral blood mononuclear cells (PBMCs), collected when the disease was refractory, from a patient treated with antithyroid drugs. All receptors derive from a female donor with Graves disease. The CDR3 runs from the conserved cysteine through the conserved F or W. The D gene is left open where the match is weak. Clone size is given for some rows only: seen once, a few or many times, or a class if the clone is expanded.

v_call	j_call	d_call	clone_size	cdr3_aa	cdr3_nt
TRBV7-9	TRBJ1-4	-	-	CASSLAGDALGEKLFF	TGTGCCAGCAGCTTAGCGGGTGATGCTTTGGGGGAAAAACTGTTTTTT
TRBV6-1	TRBJ1-2	-	many	CASRGGYGYTF	TGTGCCAGTAGAGGGGGATATGGCTACACCTTC
TRBV3-1	TRBJ2-2	-	-	CASSPFNTGELFF	TGTGCCAGCAGCCCCTTTAACACCGGGGAGCTGTTTTTT
TRBV5-6	TRBJ1-5	-	few	CASSFQGSQPQHF	TGTGCCAGCAGCTTCCAGGGAAGCCAGCCCCAGCATTTT
TRBV28	TRBJ2-2	-	many	CASSTSMNTGELFF	TGTGCCAGCAGTACCTCGATGAACACCGGGGAGCTGTTTTTT
TRBV24-1	TRBJ1-6	TRBD1	many	CATSASTGPLHF	TGTGCCACCAGTGCCTCGACAGGGCCCCTCCACTTT
TRBV6-9	TRBJ2-5	-	many	CASSYPSREPGKTQYF	TGTGCCAGCAGTTACCCAAGCCGGGAGCCCGGGAAGACCCAGTACTTC
TRBV28	TRBJ1-4	-	many	CASSFVWQPNEKLFF	TGTGCCAGCAGTTTCGTTTGGCAGCCTAATGAAAAACTGTTTTTT
TRBV5-5	TRBJ2-7	TRBD2	-	CASSWGGLANLYEQYF	TGTGCCAGCAGCTGGGGGGGACTAGCTAACCTCTACGAGCAGTACTTC
TRBV30	TRBJ2-7	-	-	CAWRKKGAPDYEQYF	TGTGCCTGGAGAAAGAAAGGGGCGCCGGACTACGAGCAGTACTTC
TRBV29-1	TRBJ2-1	TRBD2	few	CSYMRAGDKFF	TGCAGCTACATGAGAGCGGGAGACAAGTTCTTC